This T cell receptor beta chain was identified during a study of T cell responses to AZD1222 COVID-19 vaccine (dated by TCRdb to 2020 to 2023). Study-wide context: TCR sequencing covered more than 230 trial participants: 200 to 220 given two doses of AZD1222 and around 26 given two doses of MenACWY control vaccine. Enrollment into the trials was organized by age into subgroups of 18-55, 56-69 and 70-plus years, and those subgroups contained roughly 140, 27 and 60 TCR-sequenced participants, respectively. Overall study outcomes, separate from this receptor: Epitopes outside the regions mutated in the B.1.351 and B.1.1.7 variants were reportedly recognized by nearly half of the unique spike-specific TCRs. Conclusions about previously exposed vaccinees are limited, since just a handful of AZD1222 recipients were seropositive for SARS-CoV-2 at baseline. In the small 56-69-year group, the increase in depth fell short of significance, most likely because of low power. After two AZD1222 doses, spike-specific TCR breadth and depth were significantly higher than at day 0 and than in MenACWY recipients. Vaccine-associated CD4 TCRs spanned the whole spike protein, with dominant responses in regions 160-218 and 743-854. Because no day 14 peak-response samples were available, the repertoires could be characterized only after the peak T cell response. Most participants were white British and females outnumbered males, and the authors suggested that clonal diversity may have been underestimated.

Details on this clone: Its antigen is currently not known. Base qualities are not at hand, and no much larger clone is one base apart.

Read against the paper, the sample's time point label means: baseline before first vaccination. The treatment or condition tag for this specimen amounts to: meningococcal conjugate vaccine given as trial control. Samples from vaccinated people were obtained from the UK trials COV001 and COV002, which included a single-blind randomized controlled phase 2/3 trial of AZD1222 (ChAdOx1 nCoV-19) in healthy adults. For TCRbeta chain sequencing, PBMC samples from trial participants were taken at day 0 and at day 28 after the second dose. The CDR3 regions of human TCRbeta chains were subjected to immunosequencing. The published analysis was carried out like this. TCRs in the repertoires were matched against a reference library of SARS-CoV-2-specific TCRs that had been generated with the MIRA antigen-specificity platform. Breadth was defined as the fraction of unique TCRs that were SARS-CoV-2-associated. Depth was defined as the fraction of total T cells that were SARS-CoV-2-associated. Each spike-specific TCR was assigned to its reactive spike region and to a CD4 or CD8 class using the MIRA data. Log10-transformed breadth and depth values were compared by one-way ANOVA with Sidak's multiple comparisons tests. Held by TCRdb, this immuneACCESS table contains in-frame sequences only and omits some clones. Under half of the omission traces to an unresolved V gene where checked; the cause of the rest is unknown. Clone size and V and J calls were adopted from that table, with D and trimming inferred from the DNA. The sample has 110,000 to 150,000 clones on record, 85% to 95% of them singletons. Approximately 0.9% of the sample is taken by the ten largest.

This sequence originates from an adult in good health. The starting material was peripheral blood, obtained on day 0 of MenACWY control vaccination.

The CDR3 corresponds to CASLDESGYTF. The DNA sequence is TGTGCCAGTCTGGATGAGAGTGGCTACACCTTC. The V and J segments used are TRBV19 and TRBJ1-2; the D gene cannot be named for sure. V was cut back by 8 bases and J by 7 bases, leaving a gap of 11 bases between them. CDR1 LNHDA and CDR2 SQIVND were looked up in the germline V gene (reference sequence). CDR3 length: 11 amino acids, cysteine to phenylalanine. The read is trimmed to its CDR3 DNA, 33 bases read in frame from base 1.